This T cell receptor (beta chain) was captured by sequencing in a study of CD8 T cells in ankylosing spondylitis. Using its own MiXCR run on the 5' RACE reads, TCRdb lists one record per CDR3 protein. The top ten hold roughly 9.5% of the sample, which has 250,000 to 400,000 distinct CDR3 sequences, around a tenth seen once. The V end was cut by 1 base, the J end by 8 bases, with 10 bases between. The germline gives CDR1 SQVTM, CDR2 ANQGSEA. The CDR3 extends over 12 amino acids. This clonotype was seen repeatedly, ten times or more. Its antigen is not identified. The study's findings and limits: Earlier literature documents some of the motif variants in reactive arthritis synovial fluid and blood. Reportedly, significant enrichment of disease-linked clones occurred in matched ankylosing spondylitis synovial fluid.

The clonotype originates from a female donor with ankylosing spondylitis or in good health (not recorded which). The sample comprised blood, either unsorted or a sorted T cell fraction (not recorded which). This chain connects TRBV29-1 to TRBJ2-3; D is unresolved. CDR3 amino acids: CSVEGSRSTQYF. CDR3 nucleotide sequence: TGCAGCGTTGAAGGGTCCCGTTCTACGCAGTATTTT.